This is a list of T cell receptor beta chains from one sample in a study of blood T cells in healthy people across ages. MiXCR, run by TCRdb on the 5' RACE reads, gives a single entry per CDR3 protein. The sample includes about 1,400,000 distinct CDR3 sequences, around 42% seen only once; the top ten take 6.5% to 10%. The specimen was blood. The source of these receptors is a young woman in good health. Each CDR3 is given with its conserved first and last residue. The order of the fields is J gene, clone size, V gene, D gene, CDR3 protein, CDR3 DNA. The D gene is left open where the match is weak. Expanded clones are given a class, and other clones once, few, many or no size at all.

TRBJ2-7 NA TRBV4-1 NA CASSQDLGSSSYEQYF TGCGCCAGCAGCCAAGATTTGGGTAGCAGCTCCTACGAGCAGTACTTC
TRBJ2-5 few TRBV9 TRBD2 CASSAGLAGDIQETQYF TGTGCCAGCAGCGCCGGACTAGCGGGGGACATACAAGAGACCCAGTACTTC
TRBJ2-5 NA TRBV4-2 NA CASSQSPRDSGEQCF TGTGCCAGCAGCCAATCACCCCGGGACTCAGGCGAGCAGTGCTTC
TRBJ2-7 NA TRBV5-1 TRBD1 CASSLLRDRGFNEQYF TGCGCCAGCAGCCTACTCCGGGACAGGGGGTTCAATGAGCAGTACTTC
TRBJ2-7 NA TRBV7-2 NA CASSLVNVAEQYF TGTGCCAGCAGCTTAGTGAACGTAGCCGAGCAGTACTTC
TRBJ2-1 NA TRBV2 TRBD2 CASSRENNEQFF TGTGCCAGCTCGCGGGAGAACAATGAGCAGTTCTTC
TRBJ2-7 few TRBV5-1 NA CASSLTGSYYEQYF TGCGCCAGCAGCTTGACAGGGTCCTACTACGAGCAGTACTTC
TRBJ1-4 NA TRBV9 NA CASSARGGNSNEKLFF TGTGCCAGCAGCGCGAGGGGGGGGAACTCTAATGAAAAACTGTTTTTT
TRBJ2-7 many TRBV29-1 NA CSVGDTFVDEQYF TGCAGCGTTGGGGACACTTTCGTCGACGAGCAGTACTTC
TRBJ2-3 once TRBV20-1 NA CSARGVSVDTQYF TGCAGTGCTAGGGGCGTTAGTGTAGATACGCAGTATTTT